These 27 T cell receptor beta chains were all obtained from the same sample, sequenced in a study of shared clonotypes between healthy human individuals. The data were produced by immunoSEQ multiplex PCR, yet TCRdb's version contains in-frame clones alone and is incomplete. The data show approximately 640,000 clones, with 80% to 95% seen just once and roughly 36% held by the top ten. The material sequenced was memory CD8+ T cells from PBMCs. The subset is: CD45RO+ cells pooled with CCR7-negative TemRA cells. Receptors originate from a man aged 18 to 30 in good health. Some clones in this sample may be carry-over from other donors' samples.

The chain joins TRBV7-9 to TRBJ2-7, with 12 bases that match TRBD2. This CDR3 is built from 15 residues. The ends lost 1 base at V and 4 bases at J; junction bases unmatched: 2. Germline V CDR1 and CDR2: SEHNR, FQNEAQ (reference sequence). The CDR3 reads CASSLGTSGNYEQYF. CDR3 coding DNA: TGTGCCAGCAGCTTAGGGACTAGCGGGAATTACGAGCAGTACTTC.

This clone showed up just once. This rearrangement joins TRBV11-2 to TRBJ1-6, with no clear D. V lost 6 bases and J 7 bases, leaving 13 bases between the germline ends. From germline, CDR1 is SGHAT and CDR2 FQNNGV. The CDR3 consists of 14 residues. The chain's CDR3 is CASREGETNSPLHF. The CDR3 nucleotides are TGTGCCAGCAGGGAGGGAGAGACGAATTCACCCCTCCACTTT. The full variable domain, rest sourced from reference TRBV11-2 and TRBJ1-6, is EAGVAQSPRYKIIEKRQSVAFWCNPISGHATLYWYQQILGQGPKLLIQFQNNGVVDDSQLPKDRFSAERLKGVDSTLKIQPAKLEDSAVYLCASREGETNSPLHFGNGTRLTVT.

V gene TRBV10-3 combines with J gene TRBJ2-3; D remains ambiguous. V dropped 1 base and J dropped 1 base, with 3 bases sitting between them. The CDR3 consists of 13 residues. Germline CDR1 and CDR2: ENHRY and SYGVKD. CDR3 region: CAISEWRTDTQYF. The CDR3 DNA reads TGTGCCATCAGTGAGTGGCGCACAGATACGCAGTATTTT.

The rearrangement uses TRBV19 and TRBJ1-2; D is possibly TRBD1 (5 bases). The CDR3 is made up of 14 amino acids. The V gene lost 5 bases and the J gene lost 2 bases, with 12 bases spanning the gap. Germline V gene data show CDR1 as LNHDA and CDR2 as SQIVND (reference sequence). The CDR3, as DNA: TGTGCCAGTAGTGCGGACATATCGAACTATGGCTACACCTTC. Translated, it gives CASSADISNYGYTF.

The chain combines TRBV14 with TRBJ2-1; 9 bases line up with TRBD2. V shed 0 bases and J 9 bases; nucleotides not matched to a gene: 12. Germline V gene data show CDR1 as SGHDN and CDR2 as FVKESK. The CDR3 has 17 amino acids. The DNA for the CDR3 is TGTGCCAGCAGCCAAGATCGGTCTCTAGCGGGATTGGGTGAGCAGTTCTTC. It yields the protein CASSQDRSLAGLGEQFF.

The V and J genes are TRBV28 and TRBJ1-5; 7 bases fit TRBD1. Trimming removed 4 bases from V and 4 bases from J; junction bases left unmatched: 10. Per germline, CDR1 MDHEN and CDR2 SYDVKM. The CDR3 sequence is 16 residues long. The CDR3 is CASSSETGSENQPQHF. The CDR3 DNA reads as TGTGCCAGCAGTTCGGAGACAGGGAGCGAGAATCAGCCCCAGCATTTT.

The V gene is TRBV2, the J gene TRBJ1-2; 7 bases are shared with TRBD1. CDR3 length equals 14 residues. V lost 6 bases, J lost 7 bases, and 11 bases stayed unmatched. Germline CDR1 SNHLY, CDR2 FYNNEI. Written as DNA, the CDR3 is TGTGCCAGCAGAAAGACAGGGAGTCTTGGTGGCTACACCTTC. Translated, it gives CASRKTGSLGGYTF.

The J gene is TRBJ2-3, the V gene TRBV28, with D perhaps assigned TRBD1 or TRBD2 (5 bases each). The CDR3 loop spans 15 amino acids. Trimming removed 2 bases at V and 4 bases at J, with 13 bases between. Germline-derived CDR1 and CDR2 are MDHEN and SYDVKM. In DNA, the CDR3 is TGTGCCAGCAGTTTAATATCAGGGAGCCCAGATACGCAGTATTTT. This encodes CASSLISGSPDTQYF.

The gene calls are TRBV2 and TRBJ2-1; 8 bases are a match to TRBD2. The ends lost 1 base at V and 3 bases at J; junction bases unmatched: 5. This CDR3 has 16 residues. The germline CDR1 and CDR2 sequences are SNHLY and FYNNEI. CDR3 protein: CASSEGGTSGYNEQFF. The CDR3 DNA is TGTGCCAGCAGTGAAGGCGGAACTAGCGGCTACAATGAGCAGTTCTTC.

This chain uses TRBV19 with TRBJ2-7; weak D call: TRBD2 (6 bases). The V and J ends lost 7 bases and 3 bases respectively, with 19 bases between them. The CDR3 runs 15 residues. Germline V gene data show CDR1 as LNHDA and CDR2 as SQIVND (reference sequence). The CDR3 DNA reads as TGTGCCAGTAAACCTCGGGACGGACTATTCTACGAGCAGTACTTC. The encoded protein is CASKPRDGLFYEQYF. Variable domain in full (rest from reference TRBV19 and TRBJ2-7): DGGITQSPKYLFRKEGQNVTLSCEQNLNHDAMYWYRQDPGQGLRLIYYSQIVNDFQKGDIAEGYSVSREKKESFPLTVTSAQKNPTAFYLCASKPRDGLFYEQYFGPGTRLTVT.

V usage is TRBV6-6 and J usage is TRBJ2-7; D unclear. This CDR3 is 12 amino acids long. The V gene lost 1 base and the J gene lost 6 bases, with 7 bases spanning the gap. CDR1 MNHNY and CDR2 SVGAGI come from the germline V gene (reference sequence). This CDR3 reads CASSYLGREQYF. The CDR3 DNA reads TGTGCCAGCAGTTACTTGGGCCGCGAGCAGTACTTC.

The rearrangement links TRBV4-2 to TRBJ2-7; D is ambiguous. The germline V gene has CDR1 LGHNA and CDR2 YNFKEQ. The ends were cut back, 4 bases at V and 4 bases at J, with 14 bases in the middle. The CDR3 totals 14 residues. CDR3 bases: TGTGCCAGCAGCCTCTCCAATCCGGCTTACGAGCAGTACTTC. Translating it yields CASSLSNPAYEQYF.

This chain connects TRBV27 to TRBJ2-7; 8 bases are a match to TRBD2. Germline V gene data show CDR1 as MNHEY and CDR2 as SMNVEV (reference sequence). Trimming at V came to 2 bases and at J to 4 bases, leaving 10 bases not matched to a gene. The CDR3 sequence is 16 residues long. The CDR3 DNA follows: TGTGCCAGCAGTTTAGGGTTCGGGGCGGGAGGATACGAGCAGTACTTC. This encodes CASSLGFGAGGYEQYF.

The J gene is TRBJ2-5, the V gene TRBV27, with 13 nucleotides matching TRBD2. Germline V lookup: CDR1 MNHEY, CDR2 SMNVEV (reference sequence). The CDR3 sequence is 15 residues long. J was trimmed by 5 bases and V by 6 bases; bases with no gene match: 6. CDR3 amino acids: CASSVGLAGVETQYF. CDR3 DNA: TGTGCCAGCAGCGTTGGACTAGCGGGAGTGGAGACCCAGTACTTC.

The chain employs TRBV27 and TRBJ2-1; D unresolved. Germline lookup yields CDR1 MNHEY and CDR2 SMNVEV (reference sequence). The CDR3 is 16 residues long. V gave up 3 bases and J gave up 7 bases, with 19 bases separating them. The CDR3 DNA reads as TGTGCCAGCAGTTTCCGCGGTGACCCAAAAAAGAATGAGCAGTTCTTC. This sequence encodes CASSFRGDPKKNEQFF.

The V and J genes are TRBV7-9 and TRBJ1-1, with 7 nucleotides matching TRBD1. The trim removed 5 bases at V and 0 bases at J, leaving 6 bases unmatched. CDR3 length: 15 residues. Germline V CDR1 and CDR2: SEHNR, FQNEAQ (reference sequence). The CDR3 DNA reads as TGTGCCAGCAGCCTCGGGACAGCCTTGAACACTGAAGCTTTCTTT. Encoded protein: CASSLGTALNTEAFF.

This chain joins TRBV15 and TRBJ1-2; no clear D gene. V lost 4 bases to trimming and J lost 0 bases, with 3 bases between them. The CDR3 has 12 residues. Germline loops: CDR1 LNHNV, CDR2 YYDKDF (reference sequence). The CDR3 spells CATSTTNYGYTF. The CDR3 DNA follows: TGTGCCACCAGCACCACTAACTATGGCTACACCTTC.

This clone was counted a single time. This chain joins TRBV5-1 and TRBJ2-4; the D is unclear. The CDR3 spans 14 residues. The germline V gene has CDR1 SGHRS and CDR2 YFSETQ. V lost 0 bases and J 0 bases, leaving 4 bases between the germline ends. CDR3 sequence: CASSLGLAKNIQYF. The DNA for the CDR3 is TGCGCCAGCAGCTTGGGGCTAGCCAAAAACATTCAGTACTTC. The full variable domain, completed using reference TRBV5-1 and TRBJ2-4, is KAGVTQTPRYLIKTRGQQVTLSCSPISGHRSVSWYQQTPGQGLQFLFEYFSETQRNKGNFPGRFSGRQFSNSRSEMNVSTLELGDSALYLCASSLGLAKNIQYFGAGTRLSVL.

V is TRBV7-8 and J is TRBJ1-2; D is undetermined. The ends were cut back, 5 bases at V and 8 bases at J, with 18 bases in the middle. The CDR3 loop spans 14 amino acids. Germline lookup yields CDR1 SGHVS and CDR2 FQNEAQ. The CDR3 here is CASSPPGRVRGYTF. CDR3 DNA: TGTGCCAGCAGCCCTCCCGGCCGGGTTAGAGGCTACACCTTC.

This clone was detected only a few times. The chain couples TRBV5-8 to TRBJ2-7; 7 bases align to TRBD1. The CDR3 loop spans 15 amino acids. Germline CDR1 is SGHTS and CDR2 is YDEGEE. The V and J ends lost 5 bases and 3 bases, in that order; junction bases with no gene match: 11. The CDR3 sequence is CASRFTGTDLYEQYF. Written as DNA, the CDR3 is TGTGCCAGCAGATTCACCGGGACAGATCTCTACGAGCAGTACTTC. Based on the CDR3 plus reference TRBV5-8 and TRBJ2-7, the full variable domain is EAGVTQSPTHLIKTRGQQATLRCSPISGHTSVYWYQQALGLGLQFLLWYDEGEERNRGNFPPRFSGRQFPNYSSELNVNALELEDSALYLCASRFTGTDLYEQYFGPGTRLTVT.

This chain uses TRBV5-1 with TRBJ2-7; no clear D gene. V dropped 4 bases and J dropped 0 bases, with 11 bases sitting between them. This CDR3 has 14 amino acids. The germline V gene encodes CDR1 SGHRS and CDR2 YFSETQ. Written as DNA, the CDR3 is TGCGCCAGCAGCCCCGTCCCTAGCTCCTACGAGCAGTACTTC. Its translation: CASSPVPSSYEQYF.

In this sample, this clone turned up a few times. V gene TRBV5-1 combines with J gene TRBJ1-1; D is undetermined. Germline-derived CDR1 and CDR2 are SGHRS and YFSETQ. V gave up 0 bases and J gave up 0 bases, with 6 bases separating them. The length of the CDR3 is 14 residues. The CDR3 DNA is TGCGCCAGCAGCTTGGAGACGGTGAACACTGAAGCTTTCTTT. Amino acid sequence: CASSLETVNTEAFF.

This chain connects TRBV25-1 to TRBJ2-7; 8 bases are shared with TRBD2. This CDR3 is built from 16 residues. J gave up 3 bases and V 2 bases, and 9 bases lay outside the gene matches. CDR1 MGHDK and CDR2 SYGVNS come from the germline V gene. CDR3 coding DNA: TGTGCCAGCAGTGAAGAGGGGGACGGGACTAGCTACGAGCAGTACTTC. Its protein is CASSEEGDGTSYEQYF.

The chain carries TRBV27 and TRBJ2-6; D gene ambiguous. V lost 3 bases to trimming and J lost 0 bases, with 12 bases between them. This CDR3 has 17 amino acids. Germline CDR1 MNHEY, CDR2 SMNVEV (reference sequence). The CDR3 sequence is CASSLRPWASGANVLTF. The CDR3 DNA reads as TGTGCCAGCAGTTTGCGGCCGTGGGCCTCTGGGGCCAACGTCCTGACTTTC.

The V call is TRBV9, the J call TRBJ2-1; D unresolved. The germline gives CDR1 SGDLS, CDR2 YYNGEE. CDR3 length: 14 residues. The ends were cut back, 0 bases at V and 4 bases at J, with 8 bases in the middle. The CDR3 nucleotides are TGTGCCAGCAGCGTAGTTACGAGGTACAATGAGCAGTTCTTC. This gives the protein CASSVVTRYNEQFF.

The chain uses TRBV6-5 and TRBJ1-1, with 9 nucleotides matching TRBD1. The J segment lost 7 bases and the V segment lost 10 bases, leaving 13 bases of the junction unmatched. The CDR3 totals 14 residues. Germline CDR1 and CDR2: MNHEY and SVGAGI. The CDR3 DNA is TGTGCCACCATGGGACAGGGCATGGAAAATGAAGCTTTCTTT. It translates to CATMGQGMENEAFF.

This rearrangement joins TRBV29-1 to TRBJ1-3; TRBD1 agrees at 7 bases. After removal of 2 bases from V and 6 bases from J, the junction contained 4 bases not matched to a gene. Germline V CDR1 and CDR2: SQVTM, ANQGSEA. There are 13 residues in the CDR3. CDR3 loop: CSVEFRGENTIYF. The CDR3 DNA sequence: TGCAGCGTTGAATTCAGGGGGGAAAACACCATATATTTT.